This T cell receptor beta chain was captured by sequencing in a study of CDR3 diversity in severe acne. CDR1 is SGHVS, CDR2 FQNEAQ, per germline. The CDR3 spans 14 residues. V was cut by 5 bases and J by 5 bases, with 12 bases left in between. Ten or more counts support this clonotype. TCRdb re-called the PCR reads with MiXCR, one entry per CDR3 protein. Of more than 85,000 distinct CDR3 sequences listed, about 48% are singletons. This sequence was found in a male donor in good health, serving as a control. Sequencing was carried out using blood. The chain carries TRBV7-8 and TRBJ1-4, with unresolved D. The CDR3 protein is CASSRGRTNEKLFF. CDR3 nucleotide sequence: TGTGCCAGCAGCCGAGGACGGACGAATGAAAAACTGTTTTTT.